These 6 T cell receptor beta chains came from one sample sequenced in a study of OX40 agonist ivuxolimab in advanced cancers. Libraries were prepared by immunoSEQ multiplex PCR; TCRdb keeps only in-frame clonotypes and omits some of them. Of about 35,000 clones in the sample, about 80% were seen once. The specimen comprised CD4+ or CD8+ T cells sorted from blood, sampled in a trial of the OX40 agonist ivuxolimab. The receptor source for this set is an adult with an advanced solid tumor such as melanoma, head and neck, liver or kidney cancer.

This clone was detected only once. The chain combines TRBV5-4 with TRBJ2-2; TRBD1 aligns across 7 bases. The V segment lost 4 bases and the J segment 6 bases; nucleotides outside the gene matches: 3. The CDR3 is 13 residues long. Germline lookup yields CDR1 SGHNT and CDR2 YYREEE (reference sequence). CDR3 in DNA: TGTGCCAGCAGCGCCCAGGGGGCCGGGGAGCTGTTTTTT. Translation: CASSAQGAGELFF.

This clone has just one count. This rearrangement joins TRBV25-1 to TRBJ2-3, with a weak D call TRBD2 (6 bases). Germline CDR1 MGHDK, CDR2 SYGVNS. The CDR3 is 14 amino acids. V lost 2 bases and J lost 9, with 15 bases in between. CDR3 coding DNA: TGTGCCAGCAGTGAAAGAGGCCGTGCGGGGACGCAGTATTTT. This translates into CASSERGRAGTQYF. The full variable domain, completed using reference TRBV25-1 and TRBJ2-3, is EADIYQTPRYLVIGTGKKITLECSQTMGHDKMYWYQQDPGMELHLIHYSYGVNSTEKGDLSSESTVSRIRTEHFPLTLESARPSHTSQYLCASSERGRAGTQYFGPGTRLTVL.

The rearrangement joins TRBV11-2 to TRBJ1-1; D not resolved. The germline V and J ends were trimmed by 5 bases and 7 bases, with 8 bases remaining between them. The CDR3 totals 11 residues. The germline gives CDR1 SGHAT, CDR2 FQNNGV. The CDR3: CASSLIGEAFF. CDR3 bases: TGTGCCAGCAGCCTAATCGGTGAAGCTTTCTTT.

This rearrangement joins TRBV7-2 to TRBJ1-3, with D unclear. The V end was cut by 3 bases, the J end by 0 bases, with 3 bases between. The germline V gene has CDR1 SGHTA and CDR2 FQGNSA. The CDR3 consists of 13 residues. The CDR3 nucleotides read TGTGCCAGCAGCTTGGGCTCTGGAAACACCATATATTTT. Its protein product is CASSLGSGNTIYF.

The gene calls are TRBV28 and TRBJ2-5; D ambiguous. Germline V CDR1 and CDR2: MDHEN, SYDVKM. V lost 10 bases and J lost 4, with 7 bases in between. The CDR3 is 10 amino acids. The CDR3 is CATLLETQYF. The CDR3 coding sequence is TGTGCCACCCTCTTAGAGACCCAGTACTTC. Drawing the rest from reference TRBV28 and TRBJ2-5, the complete variable domain is DVKVTQSSRYLVKRTGEKVFLECVQDMDHENMFWYRQDPGLGLRLIYFSYDVKMKEKGDIPEGYSVSREKKERFSLILESASTNQTSMYLCATLLETQYFGPGTRLLVL.

This clone showed up just a few times. The V gene is TRBV4-1, the J gene TRBJ2-2; D is uncertain. The V gene lost 1 base and the J gene lost 0 bases, with 3 bases spanning the gap. Germline-derived CDR1 and CDR2 are MGHRA and YSYEKL. The CDR3 sequence is 14 residues long. CDR3 residues: CASSQVANTGELFF. The CDR3, as DNA: TGCGCCAGCAGCCAAGTGGCGAACACCGGGGAGCTGTTTTTT.